The rows below give T cell receptor beta chains drawn from one sample of a study of T cells in Graves' hyperthyroidism and ophthalmopathy. Each CDR3 protein gets one entry after TCRdb re-called the multiplex PCR reads with MiXCR. Of more than 550,000 distinct CDR3 sequences listed, just under 45% are singletons. Specimen: peripheral blood or thyroid tissue (not recorded which). The source is an adult man with Graves' disease, either hyperthyroidism or ophthalmopathy (not recorded which). Both conserved end residues are part of each CDR3. Each record gives: clone size, V gene, J gene, D gene, CDR3 DNA, CDR3 protein. A D gene is named only where the DNA matches it firmly. For some rows the clone size is stated as once, few or many, or as a class when expanded; others skip it.

few	TRBV19	TRBJ1-5	TRBD1	TGTGCCAGTAGTAAGGACAGGGTCCGGAGCAATCAGCCCCAGCATTTT	CASSKDRVRSNQPQHF
few	TRBV20-1	TRBJ1-4	TRBD1	TGCAGTGCTAGAGGGTCCGGGACAGGGAGTGAAAAACTGTTTTTT	CSARGSGTGSEKLFF
NA	TRBV2	TRBJ2-7	TRBD2	TGTGCCAGCAGCCCTTTAGCGGGACCCTCCTACGAGCAGTACTTC	CASSPLAGPSYEQYF
few	TRBV19	TRBJ1-3	TRBD1	TGTGCCAGTAAGGGACAGAGCTCTGGAAACACCATATATTTT	CASKGQSSGNTIYF
many	TRBV24-1	TRBJ1-5	NA	TGTGCCACCAGTGACCAGGGGTGGCAGCCCCAGCATTTT	CATSDQGWQPQHF
once	TRBV5-1	TRBJ1-2	TRBD1	TGCGCCAGCAGCGTGACAGGGGGTTGGGATGGCTACACCTTC	CASSVTGGWDGYTF
many	TRBV9	TRBJ1-1	NA	TGTGCCAGCGCCCGGGACGACATGAACACTGAAGCTTTCTTT	CASARDDMNTEAFF
NA	TRBV14	TRBJ1-2	NA	TGTGCCAGCAGCCCTCGGGCCGGGGGTACGGGTGGCTACACCTTC	CASSPRAGGTGGYTF
NA	TRBV7-9	TRBJ2-5	NA	TGTGCCAGCAGCCCAAACCTTTCGGGGGCCCAAGAGACCCAGTACTTC	CASSPNLSGAQETQYF
NA	TRBV12-3/TRBV12-4	TRBJ1-5	NA	TGTGCCAGCAGTTACTCCGTCGGATTTCAGCCCCAGCATTTT	CASSYSVGFQPQHF
few	TRBV2	TRBJ1-3	NA	TGTGCCAGCAGTTCCCCATTTGGGAACTCTGGAAACACCATATATTTT	CASSSPFGNSGNTIYF
few	TRBV20-1	TRBJ2-5	NA	TGCAGTGCACAAGCCAGGGTCAGTAGTCAAGAGACCCAGTACTTC	CSAQARVSSQETQYF
NA	TRBV6-5	TRBJ2-7	NA	TGTGCCAGCAGTTACACAGGAACCTACGAGCAGTACTTC	CASSYTGTYEQYF
many	TRBV29-1	TRBJ1-1	NA	TGCAGCGTTGTTTCGGGGGTGATCACTGAAGCTTTCTTT	CSVVSGVITEAFF
many	TRBV7-9	TRBJ2-7	NA	TGTGCCAGCAGCTTTCTGACCTACGAGCAGTACTTC	CASSFLTYEQYF
many	TRBV9	TRBJ1-4	NA	TGTGCCAGCAGCGTAGAGGCAGTCTTTACTAATGAAAAACTGTTTTTT	CASSVEAVFTNEKLFF
NA	TRBV10-3	TRBJ2-7	NA	TGTGCCATCGGCGAACGGGCCGTCCACGAGCAGTACTTC	CAIGERAVHEQYF
once	TRBV7-9	TRBJ1-6	NA	TGTGCCAGCACCTTACGTCTCAATTCACCCCTCCACTTT	CASTLRLNSPLHF
NA	TRBV29-1	TRBJ1-3	NA	TGCAGCGTTGCAGGACGGGCGAACACCATATATTTT	CSVAGRANTIYF
many	TRBV25-1	TRBJ1-3	NA	TGTGCCAGCTCCGCCCTAAGGAACACCATATATTTT	CASSALRNTIYF
NA	TRBV7-2	TRBJ1-4	NA	TGTGCCAGCAGCTTTCGCTCTGCAACTAATGAAAAACTGTTTTTT	CASSFRSATNEKLFF
NA	TRBV5-4	TRBJ1-6	TRBD1	TGTGCCAGCAGAAAAGAAACAGGGGAGAATTCACCCCTCCACTTT	CASRKETGENSPLHF
NA	TRBV29-1	TRBJ1-4	TRBD1	TGCAGCGTGGGACAGTCGAATGAAAAACTGTTTTTT	CSVGQSNEKLFF
NA	TRBV2	TRBJ2-7	NA	TGTGCCAGCAGTTCTCGGCCGGGCTACGAGCAGTACTTC	CASSSRPGYEQYF
few	TRBV5-1	TRBJ1-4	NA	TGCGCCAGCAGCTTGGCGCCAGACAATGAAAAACTGTTTTTT	CASSLAPDNEKLFF
NA	TRBV20-1	TRBJ2-5	TRBD2	TGCAGTGCTACGACTAGCGGGGCTAACCCCCAGTACTTC	CSATTSGANPQYF
many	TRBV29-1	TRBJ1-4	NA	TGCAGCGTGGGACGGATTAATGAAAAACTGTTTTTT	CSVGRINEKLFF
NA	TRBV29-1	TRBJ1-5	NA	TGCAGCACCTGGAATGGGGATAGCAATCAGCCCCAGCATTTT	CSTWNGDSNQPQHF